This T cell receptor beta chain was identified in a study of T cells in Graves' hyperthyroidism and ophthalmopathy (dated by TCRdb to between 2018 and 2021). The study in broad terms: TCR V-J signatures able to tell the groups apart were searched for in a discovery cohort of 90 to 100 patients, of whom roughly 42 had Graves' ophthalmopathy and 57 had stable Graves' hyperthyroidism. In six Graves' hyperthyroidism patients, the study also compared T-cell repertoires from thyroid tissue with T-cell repertoires from blood. The paper reports TCR Vbeta CDR3 sequencing of about 140 peripheral blood samples: 40 or so ophthalmopathy, approximately 74 hyperthyroidism and roughly 17 progressor patients. Prospective prediction of ophthalmopathy was tested in an independent validation cohort of 18 hyperthyroidism patients and 17 patients who later progressed to ophthalmopathy. After blood sampling, hyperthyroidism patients were treated with methimazole at a starting dose of 30 mg daily, and ophthalmopathy patients were treated with high-dose intravenous methylprednisolone. The 85 to 100 discovery patients were randomly split 7:3 into training and test sets. Broad study findings and their caveats: Most expanded thyroid clonotypes (frequency above 0.001) were also found in blood, which suggests that blood repertoires may mirror thyroid immune responses. In cross-validation, a model built on a 13 V-J signature told ophthalmopathy apart from stable hyperthyroidism with under 90% sensitivity and about 81% specificity, and in testing the same model reached 80%/75%. In validation, the model predicted progression to ophthalmopathy with about 71% sensitivity and approximately 72% specificity, a median of about 6 months before onset. No statistical method was used to fix the sample size in advance, and group allocation was not hidden from the investigators.

As concerns this clonotype: What this receptor recognizes is not known. Qualities for individual bases were not recorded, and no much larger clone is one base off.

As encoded in the germline V gene, CDR1 is SQVTM while CDR2 is ANQGSEA. V lost 7 bases and J lost 4 bases, and the count of bases not matched to a germline gene is 7. The CDR3 runs 13 residues from the cysteine to the phenylalanine. The kept DNA is CDR3 alone, 39 bases in frame from the first base. TCR beta CDR3 regions were amplified from RNA transcripts. A first-round RT-PCR of the TCR CDR3 used the HTBI primer set with the Qiagen OneStep RT-PCR kit. A second multiplex PCR round built the libraries, followed by size selection and purification. Sequencing of the libraries was done on an Illumina HiSeq2000 using paired-end 100 bp reads. The study's processing was this. SOAPnuke was used to process the raw data, with reads discarded if the reads contained adapters or uncalled bases, had a mean Phred below 15, or lacked an exact constant-primer or identifier match. High-quality paired reads were merged with COPE v1.2.5, and unique nucleotide sequences were defined as clonotypes. Clonotypes were aligned to IMGT TRBV, TRBD and TRBJ reference segments using MiTCR v1.1. Only V-J combinations with frequency above 0.0001, covering roughly 99% of repertoires, were analysed. The TCS score was defined as F50 (clonal expansion) divided by E x V (chaos), with BLOSUM62-based TCRdist calculated between CDR3 peptides within each V-J. Welch's t-statistics and random forest reduced around 510 V-J features to 13, which were used in a naive Bayes classifier (R e1071). The similarity between thyroid and blood repertoires was quantified using the Morisita-Horn index. TCRdb trimmed the raw reads at Q25, called clones with MiXCR and kept productive beta chains. CDR3 protein duplicates are merged, each entry listing the most common genes and DNA. What appears here as the V and J calls and clone size reflects TCRdb's work, not the paper's. This sample has 480,000 or so distinct CDR3 sequences in its table, and about 46% of those were observed once. 44% of the sample is held by the ten biggest clonotypes.

Any patient with an uncontrolled infection, another autoimmune disease, pregnancy or lactation was excluded. Diagnoses relied on clinical symptoms, serum thyroxine and TRAb, thyroid ultrasound and orbital computed tomography. Total RNA was extracted with Trizol reagent, and quality was checked on an Agilent 2100 Bioanalyzer. This TCR derives from an adult woman with Graves' disease, either hyperthyroidism or ophthalmopathy (not recorded which). The sequencing input was peripheral blood or thyroid tissue (not recorded which). Rearrangement joined TRBV29-1 to TRBJ2-1; 7 junctional bases match TRBD1. CDR3 reads: CSALPGQYNEQFF. The DNA is TGCAGCGCTTTACCGGGACAGTACAATGAGCAGTTCTTC.